One sample yielded the 21 T cell receptor beta chains listed below, sequenced in a study of PD-L1 blockade in urothelial cancer. TCRdb keeps only in-frame clones here, not all; method: immunoSEQ multiplex PCR. The data hold just over 35,000 clones, with roughly 36% observed a single time. Sequencing used tumor tissue, obtained before atezolizumab (anti-PD-L1) treatment. The source is a man in his 60s with urothelial cancer.

This clone was counted only a few times. The V gene is TRBV6-8, the J gene TRBJ1-4, with D maybe TRBD1 (6 bases). Per germline, CDR1 MNHGY and CDR2 SAAAGT. V gave up 5 bases and J gave up 5 bases, with 27 bases separating them. The CDR3 loop spans 19 amino acids. CDR3 DNA: TGTGCCAGCAGTATTATGGGCAAACAGGGTGCCCCGTCGAATGAAAAACTGTTTTTT. It is translated as CASSIMGKQGAPSNEKLFF.

V and J are TRBV12-5 and TRBJ2-5; the D gene is possibly TRBD1 (5 bases). This CDR3 region has 12 residues. V lost 1 base and J 5 bases, leaving 5 bases between the germline ends. Looked up from germline, CDR1 is LGHNT and CDR2 is FRNRAP. CDR3 DNA: TGTGCTAGTGGTTTGGAGGGGGAGACCCAGTACTTC. Its translation: CASGLEGETQYF.

This clone was picked up a small number of times. The rearrangement uses TRBV28 and TRBJ1-2; 8 nucleotides line up with TRBD1. The CDR3 length is 12 residues. Germline V lookup: CDR1 MDHEN, CDR2 SYDVKM. The J segment lost 5 bases and the V segment lost 7 bases, leaving 3 bases of the junction unmatched. Here the CDR3 reads CASTRQGYGYTF. The CDR3 DNA reads as TGTGCCAGCACTAGACAGGGGTATGGCTACACCTTC.

This clone was picked up many times. This chain links TRBV6-8 with TRBJ1-1; TRBD1 agrees at 8 bases. This CDR3 is built from 14 residues. V gave up 6 bases and J gave up 5 bases; unmatched junction bases: 8. Germline CDR1 and CDR2: MNHGY and SAAAGT. The CDR3 spells CASSEYRGETEAFF. DNA for the CDR3: TGTGCCAGCAGCGAATACAGGGGGGAAACTGAAGCTTTCTTT.

This rearrangement joins TRBV11-3 to TRBJ2-2; weak D call: TRBD2 (6 bases). V lost 0 bases, J lost 5 bases, and 7 bases lay in between. Germline CDR1 SGHNT, CDR2 YENEEA. The CDR3 is made up of 14 amino acids. CDR3 in DNA: TGTGCCAGCAGCTTAGACGGGAGTACCGGGGAGCTGTTTTTT. Protein sequence: CASSLDGSTGELFF.

The CDR3 nucleotides are TGTGCCAGCAGCTTAGGGACTAGCGGGAGGGACCAGTACTTC. This encodes CASSLGTSGRDQYF. The chain links TRBV11-3 to TRBJ2-5, with TRBD2 matching over 15 bases. The germline V gene has CDR1 SGHNT and CDR2 YENEEA. This CDR3 is 14 amino acids long. The J segment lost 10 bases and the V segment lost 1 base, leaving 1 base of the junction unmatched.

This clone appeared a few times. This chain connects TRBV9 to TRBJ2-7; D is perhaps TRBD1 (6 bases). Trimming removed 0 bases from V and 2 bases from J, with 12 bases in between. Germline V gives CDR1 SGDLS, CDR2 YYNGEE. CDR3 length: 15 residues. In DNA form, the CDR3 reads TGTGCCAGCAGCGTAGAGGGCAGGGGAACCTACGAGCAGTACTTC. Amino acids: CASSVEGRGTYEQYF.

This clone is a singleton in its sample. The chain links TRBV28 to TRBJ2-7; D is perhaps TRBD1 (5 bases). With 6 bases removed from V and 4 bases from J, the gap between germline ends came to 16 bases. CDR1 and CDR2 from the germline V gene are MDHEN and SYDVKM. This CDR3 spans 14 amino acids. Here the CDR3 reads CASSRSGKRYEQYF. The CDR3, as DNA: TGTGCCAGCAGCCGCTCAGGGAAAAGGTACGAGCAGTACTTC.

The V call is TRBV28, the J call TRBJ2-7, with D possibly TRBD2 on 5 matching bases. The germline V and J ends were trimmed by 5 bases and 0 bases, with 8 bases remaining between them. Per the germline V gene, CDR1 is MDHEN and CDR2 is SYDVKM. This CDR3 is 13 amino acids long. The CDR3 protein is CASSAGNSYEQYF. CDR3 DNA: TGTGCCAGCAGTGCGGGCAACTCCTACGAGCAGTACTTC.

This clone was counted only a few times. The V gene is TRBV12-5, the J gene TRBJ2-1; a possible D gene is TRBD2 (5 bases). CDR3 size: 14 residues. V gave up 2 bases and J gave up 7 bases, with 12 bases separating them. Germline V gene data show CDR1 as LGHNT and CDR2 as FRNRAP. CDR3 in amino acids: CASGLSASGNEQFF. CDR3 coding DNA: TGTGCTAGTGGTTTGTCCGCCTCGGGGAATGAGCAGTTCTTC.

This clone was seen a few times. The chain uses TRBV6-8 and TRBJ2-5; D ambiguous. This CDR3 comprises 14 residues. Germline V CDR1 and CDR2: MNHGY, SAAAGT. V lost 5 bases and J lost 4, with 14 bases in between. The CDR3 nucleotides read TGTGCCAGCAGTACCGCTGGGGTCGCAGAGACCCAGTACTTC. This encodes CASSTAGVAETQYF.

The chain carries TRBV11-3 and TRBJ1-5; possibly TRBD1 for D (5 bases). Germline CDR1 reads SGHNT; CDR2 reads YENEEA. Deletions cut 3 bases from V and 2 bases from J, with 11 bases between. The CDR3 is made up of 15 amino acids. CDR3 coding DNA: TGTGCCAGCAGCTTTAGGGGTATCGGCAATCAGCCCCAGCATTTT. Amino acids: CASSFRGIGNQPQHF. The full variable domain, rest sourced from reference TRBV11-3 and TRBJ1-5, is EAGVVQSPRYKIIEKKQPVAFWCNPISGHNTLYWYLQNLGQGPELLIRYENEEAVDDSQLPKDRFSAERLKGVDSTLKIQPAELGDSAVYLCASSFRGIGNQPQHFGDGTRLSIL.

V usage is TRBV15 and J usage is TRBJ2-7; D possibly corresponds to TRBD2 (5 bases). Trimming took off 6 bases at V and 1 base at J, with 13 bases between the two ends. Germline V CDR1 and CDR2: LNHNV, YYDKDF (reference sequence). CDR3 length equals 14 residues. The CDR3 region is CATRGSSESYEQYF. The CDR3 region has the DNA TGTGCCACCAGGGGCAGTAGCGAATCCTACGAGCAGTACTTC.

The rearrangement uses TRBV2 and TRBJ1-2, with 7 bases that match TRBD1. V shed 2 bases and J 8 bases; nucleotides not matched to a gene: 8. The CDR3 is made up of 14 amino acids. Germline V CDR1 and CDR2: SNHLY, FYNNEI. This CDR3 is CASSETGAGQGYTF. Here the CDR3 DNA reads TGTGCCAGCAGTGAAACAGGGGCTGGCCAGGGCTACACCTTC.

This clone was detected only once. V gene TRBV9 combines with J gene TRBJ1-3; D is perhaps TRBD1 (5 bases). This CDR3 region has 15 residues. CDR1 SGDLS and CDR2 YYNGEE come from the germline V gene. V lost 3 bases, J lost 0 bases, and 10 bases lay in between. The CDR3: CASSGSTVSGNTIYF. CDR3 DNA sequence: TGTGCCAGCAGCGGATCGACAGTCTCTGGAAACACCATATATTTT.

The chain employs TRBV12-2 and TRBJ2-2; the DNA was not compared with TRBD1, the D call given in the table. TRBV12-2 is listed as a pseudogene. The CDR3 has 14 amino acids. This CDR3 is CASRDATGPGELFF. The CDR3 DNA sequence: TGTGCAAGTCGGGATGCTACAGGGCCCGGGGAGCTGTTTTTT.

This clone has only a few counts. CDR3 residues: CASSLSTGDSGANVLTF. CDR3 nucleotides: TGTGCCAGCAGCTTAAGCACAGGGGACTCTGGGGCCAACGTCCTGACTTTC. The V and J genes are TRBV11-3 and TRBJ2-6, with TRBD1 identical over 7 bases. Germline CDR1 SGHNT, CDR2 YENEEA. CDR3 length: 17 amino acids. V shed 2 bases, J shed 0 bases, and the junction held 4 bases outside the gene matches.

The chain employs TRBV29-1 and TRBJ1-2; D not resolved. This CDR3 is built from 13 residues. The germline V gene has CDR1 SQVTM and CDR2 ANQGSEA. Trimming left V 0 bases short and J 1 base short, with 6 bases between. Written as DNA, the CDR3 is TGCAGCGTTGAAGATCGGGGTAACTATGGCTACACCTTC. This translates into CSVEDRGNYGYTF.

The chain joins TRBV9 to TRBJ2-5; 9 nucleotides match TRBD1. The germline gives CDR1 SGDLS, CDR2 YYNGEE. With 0 bases clipped from V and 5 bases from J, the junction kept 8 bases outside the gene matches. The length of the CDR3 is 16 residues. In DNA, the CDR3 is TGTGCCAGCAGCGTAGGCACAGGGGGCTTTGGGGAGACCCAGTACTTC. Residues: CASSVGTGGFGETQYF.

In this sample, this clone turned up a few times. The V gene is TRBV6-8, the J gene TRBJ2-7, with 13 bases fitting TRBD2. This CDR3 is built from 15 residues. Germline CDR1 and CDR2: MNHGY and SAAAGT. The J segment lost 7 bases and the V segment lost 8 bases, leaving 11 bases of the junction unmatched. CDR3 bases: TGTGCCAGCTGTCCCCTGACTAGCGGGAGGTATGAGCAGTACTTC. This codes for CASCPLTSGRYEQYF.

The chain links TRBV30 to TRBJ1-1; 7 bases map to TRBD1. Germline trimming cut 1 base from V and 6 bases from J; bases unmatched to any gene: 11. This CDR3 is built from 15 residues. Germline CDR1 GTSNPN, CDR2 SVGIG (reference sequence). The CDR3 sequence: CAWSEGGGAVAEAFF. The DNA of the CDR3 is TGTGCCTGGAGTGAGGGAGGGGGCGCAGTGGCTGAAGCTTTCTTT.